The 18 T cell receptor beta chains listed next were all sequenced from one sample in a study of T cells in women clearing cervical HPV infection. Sequenced by immunoSEQ multiplex PCR; TCRdb stores in-frame clones only, minus some. The sample has 25,000 to 35,000 clones; the top ten hold about 6.1%. Sequenced material: blood buffy coat. The receptors were gathered from a woman between 18 and 69 years old with a cervical HPV16 infection that either progressed to CIN3+ or cleared (not recorded which).

Turning to this clone: The read finishes 3 residues shy of the CDR3 end, and the germline J gene is used to complete it. The gene calls are TRBV7-9 and TRBJ2-7; the D gene is possibly TRBD1 (6 bases). CDR1 is SEHNR and CDR2 is FQNEAQ in the germline V gene (reference sequence). CDR3 length: 14 amino acids. The V end lost 6 bases, the J end lost 4 bases, and 16 bases lay between the germline ends. The CDR3 DNA, read in part, is TGTGCCAGCAGTTCACAGGGCCTTGGTTACGAG. It specifies CASSSQGLGYE. The entire CDR3 sequence reads CASSSQGLGYEQYF.

Regarding this clone: The CDR3 is cut off 3 residues early in the read; its end comes from the germline J gene. The J gene is TRBJ1-1, the V gene TRBV19; TRBD1 aligns across 11 bases. The CDR3 extends over 13 amino acids. V shed 8 bases and J 3 bases; nucleotides not matched to a gene: 2. Germline assignment: CDR1 LNHDA and CDR2 SQIVND (reference sequence). CDR3 bases read: TGTGCCAGTCGGGACAGGGGGGACACTGAA. Residues: CASRDRGDTE. The entire CDR3 sequence reads CASRDRGDTEAFF.

As for this clone: With the read ending 3 residues before the CDR3 end, the germline J gene is used to fill in that end. V usage is TRBV19 and J usage is TRBJ1-5; D remains ambiguous. The germline gives CDR1 LNHDA, CDR2 SQIVND (reference sequence). The CDR3 loop spans 14 amino acids. V was cut by 6 bases and J by 4 bases, with 13 bases left in between. The CDR3 bases that were read are TGTGCCAGTAGCTGGGCAAGGTGGAATCAGCCC. Amino acids: CASSWARWNQP. The entire CDR3 is CASSWARWNQPQHF.

Notes on this clone: The CDR3 end lies 3 residues beyond the end of the read and is filled in from the germline J gene. V usage is TRBV2 and J usage is TRBJ2-1; 8 nucleotides line up with TRBD1. CDR1 and CDR2 from the germline V gene are SNHLY and FYNNEI. V was clipped by 8 bases and J by 7 bases; unmatched bases: 7. The CDR3 consists of 13 residues. The sequenced part of the CDR3 DNA is TGTGCCAGCGGACAGGGCATCGTGAATGAG. It is translated as CASGQGIVNE. The whole CDR3 sequence reads CASGQGIVNEQFF.

A word on this clone: The read is 3 residues too short to cover the CDR3 end, so that end is filled in from the germline J gene. The chain recombines TRBV7-3 with TRBJ1-3; D is ambiguous. Trimming removed 1 base from V and 2 bases from J, with 12 bases in between. Germline lookup yields CDR1 SGHTA and CDR2 FQGTGA. The CDR3 extends over 16 amino acids. This CDR3 reads CASSLNDAATGNTIYF. CDR3 bases read: TGTGCCAGCAGCTTAAATGACGCGGCCACTGGAAACACC.

The sequenced part of the CDR3 DNA is TGTGCCAGCAGCCGGGACAGGGGGGTTACCTACGAG. Residues: CASSRDRGVTYE. The entire CDR3 sequence reads CASSRDRGVTYEQYF. V and J are TRBV11-2 and TRBJ2-7; 11 bases align to TRBD1. The read terminates 3 residues ahead of where the CDR3 ends, so the germline J gene completes it. The CDR3 sequence is 15 residues long. V trimming: 5 bases; J trimming: 2 bases; junction bases outside the gene matches: 5. Germline CDR1 SGHAT, CDR2 FQNNGV.

As for this clone: The missing CDR3 end, 3 residues past where the read stops, is filled in from the germline J gene. This rearrangement joins TRBV5-1 to TRBJ2-3; D uncertain. The CDR3 is made up of 11 amino acids. Germline V lookup: CDR1 SGHRS, CDR2 YFSETQ. V was trimmed by 4 bases and J by 2 bases, leaving 2 bases between them. The CDR3 is CASSLTDTQYF. The sequenced part of the CDR3 DNA is TGCGCCAGCAGCCTCACAGATACG.

To note about this clone: The read ends 3 residues early relative to the CDR3; the germline J gene fills the gap. V and J are TRBV11-2 and TRBJ1-2; D is perhaps TRBD1 (5 bases). CDR1 SGHAT and CDR2 FQNNGV come from the germline V gene. This CDR3 contains 15 residues. The CDR3 bases that were read are TGTGCCAGCAGCTTAGGTCGGCGGCAGGGAATCGGC. Translation gives CASSLGRRQGIG. The full CDR3 protein reads CASSLGRRQGIGYTF.

Concerning this clone: The CDR3 goes on 3 residues after the read ends, and that part is filled in from the germline J gene. The chain employs TRBV6-1 and TRBJ1-2; 10 bases fit TRBD1. With 4 bases clipped from V and 5 bases from J, the junction kept 10 bases outside the gene matches. Germline loops: CDR1 MNHNS, CDR2 SASEGT. The CDR3 loop spans 16 amino acids. CDR3 loop: CASSAGTGVLRYGYTF. Incomplete CDR3 DNA: TGTGCCAGCAGTGCCGGGACAGGGGTTCTACGATATGGC.

CDR3 region: CASSLAGTGTEQYF. Incomplete CDR3 DNA: TGTGCCAGCAGCTTGGCGGGGACAGGGACCGAG. The chain combines TRBV5-6 with TRBJ2-7, with 9 nucleotides matching TRBD1. Read sequence stops 3 residues before the CDR3 end, and the germline J gene provides the missing end. Trimming cost V 0 bases and J 6 bases; bases outside gene matches: 4. The V gene's germline CDR1 is SGHDT and CDR2 YYEEEE. This CDR3 has 14 amino acids.

On this clone: The read ends 3 residues early relative to the CDR3; the germline J gene fills the gap. The chain carries TRBV19 and TRBJ2-3; TRBD2 is a possible D gene (7 bases). The CDR3 sequence is 15 residues long. The germline CDR1 and CDR2 sequences are LNHDA and SQIVND (reference sequence). Trimming shortened V by 9 bases and J by 4 bases, and 20 bases separated the two germline ends. The part of the CDR3 DNA that was read is TGTGCCAGCTCATTCGAGGGGGGGGCGGCAGATACG. Translation: CASSFEGGAADT. The CDR3 in its entirety is CASSFEGGAADTQYF.

With respect to this clone: The DNA ends 3 residues before the CDR3 does, and the rest of the CDR3 is filled in from the germline J gene. The V gene is TRBV5-5, the J gene TRBJ1-1, with 11 bases fitting TRBD1. Germline V gives CDR1 SGHKS, CDR2 YYEKEE (reference sequence). V dropped 4 bases and J dropped 0; count of bases not matched to a gene: 2. The CDR3 spans 15 residues. Partial CDR3 DNA: TGTGCCAGCAGCCAGGGACAGGGGGTGAACACTGAA. Protein product: CASSQGQGVNTE. The complete CDR3 sequence is CASSQGQGVNTEAFF.

To note about this clone: The read ends 3 residues early relative to the CDR3; the germline J gene fills the gap. The chain couples TRBV5-1 to TRBJ2-1; D possibly corresponds to TRBD1 (5 bases). There are 14 residues in the CDR3. Germline CDR1 is SGHRS and CDR2 is YFSETQ. The V end lost 0 bases, the J end lost 4 bases, and 8 bases lay between the germline ends. CDR3 DNA, as far as it was read: TGCGCCAGCAGCTTGGAGCAGGGATACAATGAG. It specifies CASSLEQGYNE. The CDR3 as a whole reads CASSLEQGYNEQFF.

As to this clone: The read stops 3 residues short of the end of the CDR3; the missing end is completed from the germline J gene. The V gene is TRBV20-1, the J gene TRBJ2-3, with 8 nucleotides matching TRBD2. Germline CDR1 is DFQATT and CDR2 is SNEGSKA (reference sequence). With V trimmed by 6 bases and J by 7 bases, 15 bases remained unmatched. This CDR3 has 15 amino acids. CDR3 amino acids: CSARSSSGARNTQYF. The sequenced part of the CDR3 DNA is TGCAGTGCGAGGTCAAGTAGCGGGGCCCGAAATACG.

Note on this clone: Coverage ceases 3 residues before the CDR3 finishes, and the germline J gene fills in the end. The chain recombines TRBV20-1 with TRBJ2-2; 8 bases are shared with TRBD2. Germline values: CDR1 DFQATT, CDR2 SNEGSKA (reference sequence). This CDR3 is built from 15 residues. The junction had 6 bases not matched to a gene; V was cut back by 0 bases and J by 6 bases. CDR3 DNA (partial): TGCAGTGCTAGAGATGGGCGGGGGGACTCCGGGGAG. Amino acids: CSARDGRGDSGE. The CDR3 in full is CSARDGRGDSGELFF.

Remarks on this clone: The read is 3 residues too short to cover the CDR3 end, so that end is filled in from the germline J gene. The V gene is TRBV18, the J gene TRBJ2-7; 9 nucleotides agree with TRBD2. Germline values: CDR1 KGHSH, CDR2 LQKENI. The CDR3 sequence is 16 residues long. Unmatched junction bases numbered 10, after V lost 4 bases and J lost 3 bases. CDR3 region: CASSLPPRGGRYEQYF. The CDR3 bases that were read are TGTGCCAGCTCACTGCCACCGCGGGGGGGCCGCTACGAG.

The DNA read from the CDR3 is TGTGCCAGCAGCTTAAGCTTCACGGACAATGAG. Protein: CASSLSFTDNE. The complete CDR3 reads CASSLSFTDNEQFF. The chain joins TRBV7-6 to TRBJ2-1; D gene unclear. The read ends 3 residues early relative to the CDR3; the germline J gene fills the gap. Trimming took off 2 bases at V and 5 bases at J, with 10 bases between the two ends. The CDR3 runs to 14 residues. Germline lookup yields CDR1 SGHVS and CDR2 FNYEAQ.

On this clone itself: The CDR3 end lies 3 residues beyond the end of the read and is filled in from the germline J gene. The chain combines TRBV20-1 with TRBJ2-3, with TRBD1 identical over 10 bases. CDR1 is DFQATT and CDR2 is SNEGSKA in the germline V gene (reference sequence). This CDR3 has 20 residues. After removal of 4 bases from V and 6 bases from J, the junction contained 25 bases not matched to a gene. The covered CDR3 bases are TGCAGTGCTAAGACCAACCCCTCCCCGAGGGACAGGGGACCAGAGGATACG. It translates to CSAKTNPSPRDRGPEDT. The entire CDR3 is CSAKTNPSPRDRGPEDTQYF.